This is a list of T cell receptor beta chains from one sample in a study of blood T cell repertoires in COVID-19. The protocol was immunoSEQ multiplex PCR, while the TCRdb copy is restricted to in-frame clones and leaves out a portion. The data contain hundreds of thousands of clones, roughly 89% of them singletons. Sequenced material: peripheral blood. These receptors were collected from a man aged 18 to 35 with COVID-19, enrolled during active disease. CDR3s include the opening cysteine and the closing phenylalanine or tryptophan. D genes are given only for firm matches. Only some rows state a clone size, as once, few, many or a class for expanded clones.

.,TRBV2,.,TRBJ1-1,CASSEGTYTEAFF,TGTGCCAGCAGTGAGGGGACTTACACTGAAGCTTTCTTT
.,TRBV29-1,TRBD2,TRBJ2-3,CSVVPAGGGTDTQYF,TGCAGCGTTGTCCCAGCGGGAGGTGGCACAGATACGCAGTATTTT
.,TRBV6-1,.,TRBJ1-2,CASSEESGDGYTF,TGTGCCAGCAGTGAAGAATCGGGGGATGGCTACACCTTC
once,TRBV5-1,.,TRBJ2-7,CASSHTEDGEQYF,TGCGCCAGCAGCCACACCGAAGATGGCGAGCAGTACTTC
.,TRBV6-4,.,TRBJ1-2,CASSDGGDPTRRFAGYTF,TGTGCCAGCAGTGACGGGGGGGACCCTACCCGTCGATTCGCCGGCTACACCTTC
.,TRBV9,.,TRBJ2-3,CASSVVVPDTQYF,TGTGCCAGCAGCGTAGTAGTCCCTGATACGCAGTATTTT
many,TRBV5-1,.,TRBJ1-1,CASSLGGRPEAFF,TGCGCCAGCAGCTTGGGGGGCAGACCTGAAGCTTTCTTT
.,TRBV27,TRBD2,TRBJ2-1,CASSFRLAGFNEQFF,TGTGCCAGCAGTTTTCGACTAGCGGGGTTCAATGAGCAGTTCTTC
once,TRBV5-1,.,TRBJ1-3,CASSLGHTGGSRNTIYF,TGCGCCAGCAGCTTGGGGCACACTGGAGGGTCGCGGAACACCATATATTTT
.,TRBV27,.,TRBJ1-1,CASSLRGLKDTEAFF,TGTGCCAGCAGTTTACGAGGGTTAAAGGACACTGAAGCTTTCTTT
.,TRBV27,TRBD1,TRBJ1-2,CASSPTNRGHFGYTF,TGTGCCAGCAGTCCAACTAACAGGGGACACTTCGGCTACACCTTC
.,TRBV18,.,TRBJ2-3,CASSPFTDTQYF,TGTGCCAGCTCACCCTTTACAGATACGCAGTATTTT
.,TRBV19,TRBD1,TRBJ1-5,CASSGDSRNQPQHF,TGTGCCAGTAGTGGGGACAGTAGGAATCAGCCCCAGCATTTT
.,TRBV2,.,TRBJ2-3,CASLRRGEAGPTDTQYF,TGTGCCAGCCTTAGGAGGGGGGAAGCGGGACCCACAGATACGCAGTATTTT
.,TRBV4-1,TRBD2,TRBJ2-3,CASSHLSGRANTDTQYF,TGCGCCAGCAGCCACTTGAGCGGGAGGGCCAACACAGATACGCAGTATTTT
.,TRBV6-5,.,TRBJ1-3,CASSYSRSGNTIYF,TGTGCCAGCAGTTACTCGAGGTCTGGAAACACCATATATTTT
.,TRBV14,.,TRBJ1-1,CASSQEFRGEAFF,TGTGCCAGCAGCCAAGAATTCAGGGGCGAAGCTTTCTTT
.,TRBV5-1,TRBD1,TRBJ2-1,CASSLLPGTVYNEQFF,TGCGCCAGCAGCTTGCTGCCCGGGACAGTCTACAATGAGCAGTTCTTC
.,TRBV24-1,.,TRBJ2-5,CATSRRDQETQYF,TGTGCCACCAGCAGACGGGACCAAGAGACCCAGTACTTC
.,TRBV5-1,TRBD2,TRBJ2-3,CASSLAAGLAGGDTQYF,TGCGCCAGCAGCTTGGCGGCCGGACTAGCGGGAGGGGATACGCAGTATTTT
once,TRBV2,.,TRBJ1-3,CASRAQGYSGNTIYF,TGTGCCAGCAGAGCCCAGGGGTACTCTGGAAACACCATATATTTT
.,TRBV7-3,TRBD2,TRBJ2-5,CASSPQRTSGIYQETQYF,TGTGCCAGCAGCCCACAGAGGACTAGCGGGATATACCAAGAGACCCAGTACTTC
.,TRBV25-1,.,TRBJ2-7,CASSESGTSFGQYF,TGTGCCAGCAGTGAATCGGGGACTTCCTTTGGGCAGTACTTC
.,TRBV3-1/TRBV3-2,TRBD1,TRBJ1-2,CASSPWEQGAPGYTF,TGTGCCAGCAGCCCTTGGGAACAGGGGGCGCCTGGCTACACCTTC